The 13 T cell receptor beta chains below all came from one sample that was sequenced in a study of beta chain features in type 1 diabetes. Investigators reverse transcribed all isolated RNA, so they sequenced expressed TCRB transcripts. Assay used: immunoSEQ multiplex PCR; TCRdb lists only in-frame clones, some missing. The sample lists about half a million clones; approximately 10% were seen once. Sequencing was carried out using naive CD4+ T cells from blood. Every receptor here comes from a woman between 18 and 29 years old in good health.

The V gene is TRBV23-1, the J gene TRBJ2-5, with 7 bases that match TRBD1. The DNA end favors TRBJ2-7, so the J call may be wrong. TRBV23-1 is an ORF, and what it does is uncertain. The CDR3 sequence is 16 residues long. CDR3 coding DNA: TGCGCCAGCAGTCAATCGGCGACAGGGTGGTGCTACGAGCAGTACTTC. Protein sequence: CASSQSATGWCYEQYF.

There are a few counts of this clone. This sequence joins TRBV7-2 and TRBJ2-1; D gene uncertain. Germline-derived CDR1 and CDR2 are SGHTA and FQGNSA. The ends were cut back, 5 bases at V and 6 bases at J, with 17 bases in the middle. This CDR3 has 15 amino acids. CDR3 DNA: TGTGCCAGCAGCCCTCCCAGGCCTTGGACCAATGAGCAGTTCTTC. This gives the protein CASSPPRPWTNEQFF.

CDR3 nucleotides: TGTGCCAGCAGAGACAGGAGCTTTGGCTACACCTTC. Residues: CASRDRSFGYTF. The J gene is TRBJ1-2, the V gene TRBV6-6; the D gene is possibly TRBD1 (6 bases). V lost 6 bases and J 7 bases, leaving 12 bases between the germline ends. The germline V gene has CDR1 MNHNY and CDR2 SVGAGI (reference sequence). The CDR3 has 12 residues.

This clone appeared a few times. The J gene is TRBJ1-2, the V gene TRBV28; tentative D call: TRBD1 (5 bases). Trimming shortened V by 3 bases and J by 8 bases, and 25 bases separated the two germline ends. There are 17 residues in the CDR3. Germline-derived CDR1 and CDR2 are MDHEN and SYDVKM. Here the CDR3 reads CASSFSRLTRGDYGYTF. The DNA of the CDR3 is TGTGCCAGCAGTTTTAGCAGGCTTACGAGAGGGGATTACGGCTACACCTTC.

The chain couples TRBV5-1 to TRBJ1-4, with TRBD1 matching over 10 bases. J lost 0 bases, V lost 3 bases, and 2 bases had no gene match. Per germline, CDR1 SGHRS and CDR2 YFSETQ. The CDR3 consists of 16 residues. CDR3: CASSSGQGPTNEKLFF. The CDR3 DNA reads TGCGCCAGCAGCTCGGGACAGGGGCCAACTAATGAAAAACTGTTTTTT.

This sequence joins TRBV5-1 and TRBJ2-4; no reliable D call. Trimming removed 1 base at V and 7 bases at J, with 12 bases between. The germline CDR1 and CDR2 sequences are SGHRS and YFSETQ. The length of the CDR3 is 14 residues. The CDR3 sequence: CASSLPSPGNIQYF. DNA for the CDR3: TGCGCCAGCAGCTTGCCGAGTCCTGGGAACATTCAGTACTTC.

The chain employs TRBV25-1 and TRBJ2-2, with a possible D match to TRBD1 (6 bases). Trimming removed 6 bases from V and 0 bases from J, with 8 bases in between. The CDR3 spans 14 residues. Germline values: CDR1 MGHDK, CDR2 SYGVNS. CDR3: CASRRQANTGELFF. In DNA, the CDR3 is TGTGCCAGCAGAAGACAGGCGAACACCGGGGAGCTGTTTTTT.

In its sample, this clone was seen a few times. The junction shows a germline mismatch at one end, possibly a read error. The V call is TRBV9, the J call TRBJ1-2, with a weak D call TRBD1 (6 bases). This CDR3 region has 13 residues. Per germline, CDR1 SGDLS and CDR2 YYNGEE. CDR3: CASSVDHRTDRYF. Here the CDR3 DNA reads TGTGCCAGCAGCGTAGACCACCGAACCGACAGGTACTTC.

This clone was counted between two and nine times. This chain joins TRBV5-6 and TRBJ2-3, with 7 bases aligning to TRBD1. Germline CDR1 is SGHDT and CDR2 is YYEEEE. V lost 4 bases and J lost 5; bases outside the gene matches: 10. The CDR3 is 15 amino acids. The CDR3 nucleotides read TGTGCCAGCAGCCCAACTCCCGACAGGGTAGATACGCAGTATTTT. Its translation is CASSPTPDRVDTQYF.

For the CDR3, the DNA is TGCGCCAGCAGCGCGACTCAAGATACGCAGTATTTT. Translation: CASSATQDTQYF. The rearrangement uses TRBV5-1 and TRBJ2-3, with no clear D. The V gene's germline CDR1 is SGHRS and CDR2 YFSETQ. The CDR3 extends over 12 amino acids. Trimming shortened V by 4 bases and J by 5 bases, and 8 bases separated the two germline ends.

This clone was seen only a few times. The V gene is TRBV7-2, the J gene TRBJ2-1; 7 nucleotides line up with TRBD2. The CDR3 length is 14 residues. V lost 6 bases and J lost 3; bases outside the gene matches: 5. CDR1 is SGHTA and CDR2 is FQGNSA in the germline V gene. CDR3 sequence: CASRATSVYNEQFF. The CDR3 DNA sequence: TGTGCCAGCAGGGCTACTAGCGTCTACAATGAGCAGTTCTTC.

Comment on this clone: In the same sample, other DNA sequences code for this CDR3. This chain links TRBV7-9 with TRBJ1-2, with D uncertain. Trimming removed 1 base from V and 5 bases from J, with 5 bases in between. The CDR3 totals 12 residues. Germline V CDR1 and CDR2: SEHNR, FQNEAQ (reference sequence). Here the CDR3 reads CASSLGGYGYTF. The CDR3 DNA follows: TGTGCCAGCAGCTTAGGAGGATATGGCTACACCTTC.

The V call is TRBV9, the J call TRBJ2-5; 8 bases map to TRBD2. The germline CDR1 and CDR2 sequences are SGDLS and YYNGEE. J was trimmed by 5 bases and V by 0 bases; bases with no gene match: 18. The CDR3 covers 19 residues. CDR3 coding DNA: TGTGCCAGCAGCGTAGACGGTAGGATACGGGAGGGCCGTTGGGAGACCCAGTACTTC. It codes for CASSVDGRIREGRWETQYF.